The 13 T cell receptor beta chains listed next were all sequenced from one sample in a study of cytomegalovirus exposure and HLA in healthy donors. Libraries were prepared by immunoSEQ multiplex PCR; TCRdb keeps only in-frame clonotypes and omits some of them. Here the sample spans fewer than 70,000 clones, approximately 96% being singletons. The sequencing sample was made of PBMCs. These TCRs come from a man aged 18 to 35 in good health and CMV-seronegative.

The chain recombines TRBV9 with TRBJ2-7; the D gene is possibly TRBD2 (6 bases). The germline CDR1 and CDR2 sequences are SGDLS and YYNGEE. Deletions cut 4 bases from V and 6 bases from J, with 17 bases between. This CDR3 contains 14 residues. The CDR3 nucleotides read TGTGCCAGCAGCCCCCAGGGACTCCGGGGCGAGCAGTACTTC. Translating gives CASSPQGLRGEQYF.

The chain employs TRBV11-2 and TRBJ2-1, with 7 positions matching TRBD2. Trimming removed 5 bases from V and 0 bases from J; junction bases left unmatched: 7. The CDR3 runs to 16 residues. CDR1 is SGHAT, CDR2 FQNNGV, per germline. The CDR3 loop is CASSTYGGSSYNEQFF. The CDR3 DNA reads TGTGCCAGCAGCACCTACGGGGGGAGCTCCTACAATGAGCAGTTCTTC.

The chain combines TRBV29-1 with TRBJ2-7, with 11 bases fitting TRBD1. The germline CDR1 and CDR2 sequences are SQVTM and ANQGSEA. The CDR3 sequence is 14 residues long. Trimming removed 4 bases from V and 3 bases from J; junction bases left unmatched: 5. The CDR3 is CSVGTGTGGYEQYF. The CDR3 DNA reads TGCAGCGTTGGGACCGGGACAGGGGGCTACGAGCAGTACTTC.

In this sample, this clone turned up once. CDR3 DNA: TGTGCCAGCAGCCGGACAGGGGGTTATCAGCCCCAGCATTTT. Translated: CASSRTGGYQPQHF. The chain couples TRBV6-1 to TRBJ1-5; 10 bases agree with TRBD1. The trim removed 6 bases at V and 5 bases at J, leaving 4 bases unmatched. CDR3 length equals 14 residues. Germline-derived CDR1 and CDR2 are MNHNS and SASEGT.

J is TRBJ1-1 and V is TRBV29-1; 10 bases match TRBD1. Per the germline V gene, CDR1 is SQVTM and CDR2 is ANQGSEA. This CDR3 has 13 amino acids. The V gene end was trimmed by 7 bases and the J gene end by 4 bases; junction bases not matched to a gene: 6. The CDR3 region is CSGQGALGTEAFF. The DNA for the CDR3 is TGCAGCGGACAGGGGGCGCTCGGCACTGAAGCTTTCTTT.

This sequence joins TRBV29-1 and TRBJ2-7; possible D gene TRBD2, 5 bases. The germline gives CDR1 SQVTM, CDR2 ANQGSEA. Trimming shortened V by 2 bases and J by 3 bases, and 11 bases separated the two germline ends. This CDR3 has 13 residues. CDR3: CSVELLGDYEQYF. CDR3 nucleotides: TGCAGCGTTGAATTACTAGGAGACTACGAGCAGTACTTC.

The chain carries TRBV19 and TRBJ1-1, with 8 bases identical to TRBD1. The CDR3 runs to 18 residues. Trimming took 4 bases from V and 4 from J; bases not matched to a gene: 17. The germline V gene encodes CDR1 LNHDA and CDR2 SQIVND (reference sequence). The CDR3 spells CASSTRQGRAGRSTEAFF. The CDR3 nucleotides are TGTGCCAGTAGTACTAGACAGGGGAGGGCCGGGAGGTCCACTGAAGCTTTCTTT.

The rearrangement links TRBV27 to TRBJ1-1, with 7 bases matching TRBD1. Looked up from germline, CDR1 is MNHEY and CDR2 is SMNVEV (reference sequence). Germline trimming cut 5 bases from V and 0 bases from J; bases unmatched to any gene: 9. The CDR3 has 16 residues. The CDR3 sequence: CASSHRQGPMNTEAFF. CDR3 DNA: TGTGCCAGCAGTCACCGACAGGGCCCCATGAACACTGAAGCTTTCTTT.

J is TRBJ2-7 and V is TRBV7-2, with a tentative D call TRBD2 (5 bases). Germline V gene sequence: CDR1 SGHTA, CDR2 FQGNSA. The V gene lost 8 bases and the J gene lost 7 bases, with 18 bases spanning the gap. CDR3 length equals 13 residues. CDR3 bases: TGTGCCAGCTTTATGTTGGGAGTGGGTGAGCAGTACTTC. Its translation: CASFMLGVGEQYF.

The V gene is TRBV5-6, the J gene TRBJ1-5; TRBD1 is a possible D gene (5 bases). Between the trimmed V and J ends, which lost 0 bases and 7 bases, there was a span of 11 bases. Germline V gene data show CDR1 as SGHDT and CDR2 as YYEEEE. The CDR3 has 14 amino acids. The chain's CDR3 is CASSLVGTGQPQHF. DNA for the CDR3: TGTGCCAGCAGCTTGGTTGGGACTGGGCAGCCCCAGCATTTT.

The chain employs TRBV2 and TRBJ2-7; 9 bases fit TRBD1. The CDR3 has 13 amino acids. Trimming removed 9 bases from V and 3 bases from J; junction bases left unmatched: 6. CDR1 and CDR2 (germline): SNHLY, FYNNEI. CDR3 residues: CAREGDRVYEQYF. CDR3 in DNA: TGTGCCAGAGAAGGGGACAGGGTCTACGAGCAGTACTTC.

In DNA, the CDR3 is TGTGCCAGCTCACGGGGCGCCGAAACCTACGAGCAGTACTTC. Its translation: CASSRGAETYEQYF. V gene TRBV18 combines with J gene TRBJ2-7; D is possibly TRBD1 (5 bases). The CDR3 contains 14 residues. CDR1 KGHSH and CDR2 LQKENI come from the germline V gene. V dropped 4 bases and J dropped 2 bases, with 12 bases sitting between them.

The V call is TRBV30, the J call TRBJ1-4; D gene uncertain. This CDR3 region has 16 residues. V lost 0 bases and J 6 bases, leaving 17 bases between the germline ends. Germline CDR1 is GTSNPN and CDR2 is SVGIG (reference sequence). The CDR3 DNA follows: TGTGCCTGGAGTGTACGGGGTGAAGGGTCGGATGAAAAACTGTTTTTT. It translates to CAWSVRGEGSDEKLFF.